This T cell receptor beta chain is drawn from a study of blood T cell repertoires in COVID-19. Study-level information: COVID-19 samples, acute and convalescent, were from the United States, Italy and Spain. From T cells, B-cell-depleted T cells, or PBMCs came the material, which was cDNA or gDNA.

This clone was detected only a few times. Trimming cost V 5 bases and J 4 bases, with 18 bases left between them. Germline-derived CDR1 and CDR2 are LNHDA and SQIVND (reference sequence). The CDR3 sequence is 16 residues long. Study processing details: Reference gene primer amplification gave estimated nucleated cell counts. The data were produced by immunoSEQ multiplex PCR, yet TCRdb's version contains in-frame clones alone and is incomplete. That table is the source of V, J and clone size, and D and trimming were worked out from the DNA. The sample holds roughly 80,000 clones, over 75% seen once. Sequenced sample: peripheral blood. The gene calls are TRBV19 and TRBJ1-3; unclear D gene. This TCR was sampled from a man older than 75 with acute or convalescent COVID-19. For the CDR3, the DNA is TGTGCCAGTAGTCGCATTGAGGTTAACTTCGGAAACACCATATATTTT. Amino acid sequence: CASSRIEVNFGNTIYF.